This T cell receptor beta chain was recorded in a study of T cells in Graves' hyperthyroidism and ophthalmopathy. This clonotype showed up just a few times. V was trimmed by 4 bases and J by 3 bases, leaving 10 bases between them. The CDR3 has 15 residues. CDR1 and CDR2 from the germline V gene are MNHEY and SVGAGI. Amplified TCR beta CDR3 regions came from RNA transcripts. First-round RT-PCR of the TCR CDR3 relied on the HTBI primer set. One entry per CDR3 protein, called by TCRdb with MiXCR from the multiplex PCR reads. The top ten hold 10% to 12% of the sample, which has about half a million distinct CDR3 sequences, about 24% seen once.

The sample comprised blood. This chain uses TRBV6-5 with TRBJ2-6; TRBD1 might be the D (6 bases). The sequence was obtained from a woman in her twenties or thirties with Graves' ophthalmopathy. The CDR3 protein is CASSSQGLGANVLTF. In DNA form, the CDR3 reads TGTGCCAGCAGTTCTCAGGGGCTTGGGGCCAACGTCCTGACTTTC.